The T cell receptor beta chain described here comes from a study of CD8 T cells in ankylosing spondylitis. General observations from the study: Blood from ankylosing spondylitis patients appeared to carry a characteristic roughly eight-variant TCR beta motif. Certain motif variants had earlier appeared in reactive arthritis synovial fluid and blood.

Germline lookup yields CDR1 SGDLS and CDR2 YYNGEE. With 3 bases removed from V and 4 bases from J, the gap between germline ends came to 8 bases. The CDR3 contains 13 residues. This clonotype was recorded at least ten times. What it recognizes is unknown. TCRdb independently ran MiXCR on the 5' RACE reads; one entry per CDR3 protein. The sample holds some 40,000 distinct CDR3 sequences, less than 4% seen once. Sequenced material: blood, either unsorted or a sorted T cell fraction (not recorded which). The chain links TRBV9 to TRBJ2-4, with D maybe TRBD2 (6 bases). This TCR derives from a male donor with ankylosing spondylitis or in good health (not recorded which). CDR3 loop: CASSGGEKNIQYF. CDR3 bases: TGTGCCAGCAGCGGGGGGGAGAAAAACATTCAGTACTTC. The full variable domain, completed using reference TRBV9 and TRBJ2-4, is DSGVTQTPKHLITATGQRVTLRCSPRSGDLSVYWYQQSLDQGLQFLIQYYNGEERAKGNILERFSAQQFPDLHSELNLSSLELGDSALYFCASSGGEKNIQYFGAGTRLSVL.